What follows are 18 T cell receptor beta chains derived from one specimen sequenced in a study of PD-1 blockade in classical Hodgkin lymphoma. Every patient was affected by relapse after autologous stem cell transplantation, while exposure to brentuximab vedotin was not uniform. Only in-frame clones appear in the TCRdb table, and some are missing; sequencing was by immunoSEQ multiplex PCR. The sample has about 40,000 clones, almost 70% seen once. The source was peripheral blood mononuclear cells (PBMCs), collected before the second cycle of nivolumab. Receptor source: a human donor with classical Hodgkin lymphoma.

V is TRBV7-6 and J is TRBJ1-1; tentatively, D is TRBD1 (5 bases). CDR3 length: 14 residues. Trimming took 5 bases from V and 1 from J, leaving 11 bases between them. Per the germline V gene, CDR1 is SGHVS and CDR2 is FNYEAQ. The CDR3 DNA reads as TGTGCCAGCAGCGGGGGTCTTAGGAACACTGAAGCTTTCTTT. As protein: CASSGGLRNTEAFF.

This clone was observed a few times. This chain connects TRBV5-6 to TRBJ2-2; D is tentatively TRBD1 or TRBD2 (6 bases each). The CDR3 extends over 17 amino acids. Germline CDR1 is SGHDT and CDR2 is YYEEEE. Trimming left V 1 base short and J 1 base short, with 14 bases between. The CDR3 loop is CASSLYMGGKNTGELFF. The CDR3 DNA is TGTGCCAGCAGCTTGTATATGGGGGGCAAGAACACCGGGGAGCTGTTTTTT.

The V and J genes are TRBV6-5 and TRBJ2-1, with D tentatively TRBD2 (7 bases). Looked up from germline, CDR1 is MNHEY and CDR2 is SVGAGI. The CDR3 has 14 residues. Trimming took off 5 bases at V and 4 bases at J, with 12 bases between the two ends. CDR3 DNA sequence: TGTGCCAGCAGTAGGGGAGGGGGGTACAATGAGCAGTTCTTC. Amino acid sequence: CASSRGGGYNEQFF.

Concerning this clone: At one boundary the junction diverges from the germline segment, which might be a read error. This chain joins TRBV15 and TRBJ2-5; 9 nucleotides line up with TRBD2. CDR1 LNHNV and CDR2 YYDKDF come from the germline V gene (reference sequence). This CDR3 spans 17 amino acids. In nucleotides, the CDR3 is TGTGCCTCCAGCAGAGATGTCGCTAGCGGGAACCAAGAGACCCAGTACTTC. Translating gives CASSRDVASGNQETQYF. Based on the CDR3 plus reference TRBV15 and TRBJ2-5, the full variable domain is DAMVIQNPRYQVTQFGKPVTLSCSQTLNHNVMYWYQQKSSQAPKLLFHYYDKDFNNEADTPDNFQSRRPNTSFCFLDIRSPGLGDTAMYLCASSRDVASGNQETQYFGPGTRLLVL.

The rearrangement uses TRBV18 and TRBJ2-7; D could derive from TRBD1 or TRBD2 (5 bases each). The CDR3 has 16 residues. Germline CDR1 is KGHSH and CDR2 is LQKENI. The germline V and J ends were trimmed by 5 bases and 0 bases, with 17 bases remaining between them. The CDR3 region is CASSEVIGTTSYEQYF. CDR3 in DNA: TGTGCCAGCTCAGAAGTTATAGGGACGACCTCCTACGAGCAGTACTTC. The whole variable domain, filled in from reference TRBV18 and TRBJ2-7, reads NAGVMQNPRHLVRRRGQEARLRCSPMKGHSHVYWYRQLPEEGLKFMVYLQKENIIDESGMPKERFSAEFPKEGPSILRIQQVVRGDSAAYFCASSEVIGTTSYEQYFGPGTRLTVT.

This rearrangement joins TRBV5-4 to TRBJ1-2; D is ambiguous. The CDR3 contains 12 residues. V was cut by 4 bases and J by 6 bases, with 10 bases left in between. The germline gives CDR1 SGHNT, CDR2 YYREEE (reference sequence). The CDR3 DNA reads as TGTGCCAGCAGCGTGAGGTTGGATGGCTACACCTTC. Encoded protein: CASSVRLDGYTF.

The CDR3 sequence is CASSLNRGGGETQYF. The CDR3 DNA reads as TGCGCCAGCAGCCTTAACAGGGGCGGTGGGGAGACCCAGTACTTC. V and J are TRBV4-3 and TRBJ2-5, with 7 bases lining up with TRBD1. The length of the CDR3 is 15 residues. Looked up from germline, CDR1 is LGHNA and CDR2 is YSLEER. Trimming removed 4 bases from V and 5 bases from J; junction bases left unmatched: 10.

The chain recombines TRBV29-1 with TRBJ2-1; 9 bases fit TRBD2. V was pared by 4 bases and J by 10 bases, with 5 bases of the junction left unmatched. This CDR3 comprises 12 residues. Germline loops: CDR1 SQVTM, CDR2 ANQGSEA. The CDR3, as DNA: TGCAGCGTTGTGACTAGCGGCAGGGAGCAGTTCTTC. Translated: CSVVTSGREQFF.

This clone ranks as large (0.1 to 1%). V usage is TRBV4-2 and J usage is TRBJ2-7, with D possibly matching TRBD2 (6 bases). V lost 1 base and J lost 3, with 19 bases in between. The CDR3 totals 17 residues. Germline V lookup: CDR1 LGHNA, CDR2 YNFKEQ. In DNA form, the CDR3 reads TGTGCCAGCAGCCAAGCCCAAGGAGGGGCGGGTAACTACGAGCAGTACTTC. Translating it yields CASSQAQGGAGNYEQYF.

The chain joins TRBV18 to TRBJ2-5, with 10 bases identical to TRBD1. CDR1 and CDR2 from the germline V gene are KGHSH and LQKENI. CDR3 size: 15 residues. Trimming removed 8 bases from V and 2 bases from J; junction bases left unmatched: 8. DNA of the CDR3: TGTGCCAGCGAGAGACAGGGGGCCATGCAAGAGACCCAGTACTTC. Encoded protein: CASERQGAMQETQYF.

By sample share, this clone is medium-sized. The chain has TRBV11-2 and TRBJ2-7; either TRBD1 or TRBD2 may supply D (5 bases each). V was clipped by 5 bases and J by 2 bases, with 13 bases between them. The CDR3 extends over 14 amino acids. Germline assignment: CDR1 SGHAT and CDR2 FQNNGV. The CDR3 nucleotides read TGTGCCAGCAGCATCCGGGACCGAGCCTACGAGCAGTACTTC. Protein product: CASSIRDRAYEQYF.

CDR3 coding DNA: TGTGCCAGTAATACAGGGTATTCTGGCACTGAAGCTTTCTTT. Encoded protein: CASNTGYSGTEAFF. The chain uses TRBV19 and TRBJ1-1, with a tentative D call TRBD1 (6 bases). The CDR3 totals 14 residues. V lost 7 bases and J lost 4, with 16 bases in between. Germline V gene data show CDR1 as LNHDA and CDR2 as SQIVND (reference sequence).

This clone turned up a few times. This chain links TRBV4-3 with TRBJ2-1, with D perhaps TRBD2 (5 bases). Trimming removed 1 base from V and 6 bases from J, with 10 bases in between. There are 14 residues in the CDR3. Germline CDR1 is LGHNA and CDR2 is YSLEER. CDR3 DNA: TGCGCCAGCAGCCAAGTTCTGCGGGTCAATGAGCAGTTCTTC. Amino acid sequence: CASSQVLRVNEQFF.

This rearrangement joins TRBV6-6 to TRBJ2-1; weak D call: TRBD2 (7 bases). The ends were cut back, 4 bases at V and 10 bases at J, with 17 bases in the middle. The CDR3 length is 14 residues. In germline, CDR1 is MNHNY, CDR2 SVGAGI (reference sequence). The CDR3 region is CASSFFTGGGEQFF. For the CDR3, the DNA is TGTGCCAGCAGTTTTTTTACGGGGGGCGGAGAGCAGTTCTTC.

The CDR3 bases are TGTGCCATCAGTGATGGAGCTAATAACAATGAGCAGTTCTTC. Residues: CAISDGANNNEQFF. The rearrangement joins TRBV10-3 to TRBJ2-1; D is unresolved. This CDR3 is built from 14 residues. CDR1 ENHRY and CDR2 SYGVKD come from the germline V gene. V lost 3 bases and J lost 5, with 11 bases in between.

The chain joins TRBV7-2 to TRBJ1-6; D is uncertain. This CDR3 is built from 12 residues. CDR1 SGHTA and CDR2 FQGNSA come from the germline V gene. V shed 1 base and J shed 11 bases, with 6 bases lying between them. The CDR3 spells CASSLVRAPLHF. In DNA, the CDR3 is TGTGCCAGCAGCTTAGTACGGGCACCCCTCCACTTT.

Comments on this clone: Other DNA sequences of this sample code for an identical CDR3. In DNA form, the CDR3 reads TGTGCCAGCAGCTTAGGCACTAGCGGCCAAGAGACCCAGTACTTC. This translates into CASSLGTSGQETQYF. This chain connects TRBV7-2 to TRBJ2-5; 8 positions agree with TRBD2. The ends lost 1 base at V and 1 base at J; junction bases unmatched: 2. Per germline, CDR1 SGHTA and CDR2 FQGNSA. The CDR3 runs 15 residues.

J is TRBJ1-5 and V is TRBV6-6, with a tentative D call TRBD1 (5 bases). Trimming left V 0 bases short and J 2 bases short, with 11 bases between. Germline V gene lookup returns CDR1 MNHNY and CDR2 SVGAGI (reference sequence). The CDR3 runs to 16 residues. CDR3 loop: CASSYSMGVGNQPQHF. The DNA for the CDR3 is TGTGCCAGCAGTTACTCGATGGGGGTTGGCAATCAGCCCCAGCATTTT.